This T cell receptor (beta chain) was observed in a study of CD8+ T cells in alopecia areata. Extracted RNA was reverse transcribed, and the resulting cDNA served as sequencing template. Here immunoSEQ multiplex PCR was the method, and the copy in TCRdb shows in-frame clones only, minus some. This table has approximately 150,000 clones, approximately 60% appearing once. This clone was observed a handful of times. The V gene's germline CDR1 is SGHDT and CDR2 YYEEEE. The CDR3 contains 19 residues. The trim removed 0 bases at V and 4 bases at J, leaving 12 bases unmatched. This chain links TRBV5-6 with TRBJ2-1; 11 positions agree with TRBD2. The receptor was derived from a human donor in good health. The source material was CD4+ T cells sorted from blood. The CDR3 DNA is TGTGCCAGCAGCTTGGCCTACGGACTAGCGGGCCCTCCTTACAATGAGCAGTTCTTC. It translates to CASSLAYGLAGPPYNEQFF.